This T cell receptor (beta chain) was captured by sequencing in a study of response to subunit inactivated influenza vaccine. The study's findings and limits: That few new T cells are recruited by each seasonal influenza vaccination was the authors' suggestion.

V lost 8 bases to trimming and J lost 5 bases; unmatched junction nucleotides: 8. Germline CDR1 reads MDHEN; CDR2 reads SYDVKM. The CDR3 is made up of 14 amino acids. About this clonotype: Its antigen is still unknown.

TCRdb reprocessed the RT-PCR reads via MiXCR and lists one record per CDR3 protein. The sample consists of approximately 310,000 distinct CDR3 sequences, 21% of them appearing once. The rearrangement uses TRBV28 and TRBJ2-5, with TRBD2 identical over 10 bases. The receptor was isolated from a man aged 50 to 75 who received an inactivated influenza vaccine. This specimen was PBMCs from blood, taken approximately 20 months after vaccination. CDR3 region: CASAASGGRETQYF. Here the CDR3 DNA reads TGTGCCAGCGCGGCTAGCGGGGGAAGGGAGACCCAGTACTTC.